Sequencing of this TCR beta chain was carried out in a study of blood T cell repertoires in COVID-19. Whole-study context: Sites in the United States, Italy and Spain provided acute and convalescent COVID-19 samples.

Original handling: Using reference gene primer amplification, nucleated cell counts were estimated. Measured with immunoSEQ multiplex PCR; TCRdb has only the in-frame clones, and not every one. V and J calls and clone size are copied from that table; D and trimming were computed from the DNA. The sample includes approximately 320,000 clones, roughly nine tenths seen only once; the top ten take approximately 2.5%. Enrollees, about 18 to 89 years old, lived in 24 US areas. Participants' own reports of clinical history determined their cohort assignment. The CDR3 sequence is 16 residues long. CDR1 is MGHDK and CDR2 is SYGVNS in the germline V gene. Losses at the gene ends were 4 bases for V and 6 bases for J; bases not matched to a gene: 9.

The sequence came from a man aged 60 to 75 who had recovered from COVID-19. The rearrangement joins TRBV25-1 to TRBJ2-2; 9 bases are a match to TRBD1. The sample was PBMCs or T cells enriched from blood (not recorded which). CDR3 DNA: TGTGCCAGCAGTGGTCCGGGACAGGGCTCGTCCGGGGAGCTGTTTTTT. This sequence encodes CASSGPGQGSSGELFF.